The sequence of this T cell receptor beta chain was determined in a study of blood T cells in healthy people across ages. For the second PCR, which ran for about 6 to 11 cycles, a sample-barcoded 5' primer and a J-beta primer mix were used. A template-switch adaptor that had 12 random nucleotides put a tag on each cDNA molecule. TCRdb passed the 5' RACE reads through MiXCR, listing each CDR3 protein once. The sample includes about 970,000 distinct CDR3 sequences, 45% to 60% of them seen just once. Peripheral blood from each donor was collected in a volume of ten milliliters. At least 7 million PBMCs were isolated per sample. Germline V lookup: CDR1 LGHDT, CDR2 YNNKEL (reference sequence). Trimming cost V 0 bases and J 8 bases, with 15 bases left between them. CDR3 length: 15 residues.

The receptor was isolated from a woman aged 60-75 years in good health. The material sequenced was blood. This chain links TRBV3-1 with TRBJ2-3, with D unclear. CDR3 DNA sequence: TGTGCCAGCAGCCAAGATCACGGCCAATCCGGTACGCAGTATTTT. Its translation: CASSQDHGQSGTQYF.